This T cell receptor (beta chain) came from a study of shared clonotypes between healthy human individuals. CDR3 length equals 15 residues. V lost 6 bases and J 0 bases, leaving 11 bases between the germline ends. CDR1 is KGHSH, CDR2 LQKENI, per germline. A CD45RA-negative memory subset and a CD45RA+ naive subset were separated from the CD4+ cells. The data were produced by immunoSEQ multiplex PCR, yet TCRdb's version contains in-frame clones alone and is incomplete. The sample consists of more than 2,000,000 clones, approximately 90% of them appearing once. Material for sequencing was naive CD4+ T cells sorted from blood. As to subset: CD45RA+ positively selected. The chain has TRBV18 and TRBJ2-2; D is tentatively TRBD1 or TRBD2 (5 bases each). The sequence was collected from a man younger than 35 in good health. As DNA, the CDR3 is TGTGCCAGCTCTCAGGGACGGGCGAACACCGGGGAGCTGTTTTTT. Its translation is CASSQGRANTGELFF.